This TCR beta chain was sequenced for a study of blood T cell repertoires in COVID-19. Whole-study context: PBMCs, B-cell-depleted T cells, or T cells provided the cDNA or gDNA that made up the material.

CDR1 is LGHDT and CDR2 is YNNKEL in the germline V gene (reference sequence). V lost 1 base to trimming and J lost 4 bases; unmatched junction nucleotides: 10. This CDR3 comprises 17 residues. In the original analysis: Quantification of nucleated cells was approximated via reference gene primer amplification. Profiling relied on immunoSEQ multiplex PCR, and the TCRdb table lists in-frame clones only, not all of them. The V and J calls and clone size are taken from that table; D and trimming were inferred from the DNA. Counted here are about 190,000 clones, around four fifths occurring once; the ten biggest clones make up 15% to 20%.

Sequencing input: peripheral blood. The TCR comes from a human donor in a cohort sampled during active COVID-19. The rearrangement links TRBV3-1 (or the pseudogene TRBV3-2) to TRBJ1-2; 9 nucleotides agree with TRBD1. CDR3 protein: CASSQGYGGTGTYGYTF. CDR3 bases: TGTGCCAGCAGCCAAGGGTATGGGGGGACAGGGACCTATGGCTACACCTTC.